The source of this T cell receptor beta chain is a study of cytomegalovirus exposure and HLA in healthy donors (dated by TCRdb to 2017 to 2019). Some background on the complete study: According to a later analysis, the approximately 120 validation repertoires were produced on the same platform as the approximately 690 repertoires of the first cohort. In addition to the first cohort of 666 subjects, a separate validation cohort of 120 different subjects was used. The study aimed to test whether cataloging public T cell receptors could reveal signatures of past pathogen exposure. To predict cytomegalovirus infection status, the study combined high-throughput TCR immunosequencing, statistical association of individual TCRs with disease status, and machine learning. General conclusions and limits of the study: It was suggested by the authors that the approach could potentially be generalized to other disease states and immunological phenotypes. Cytomegalovirus status was reported to be diagnosed by the classifier with high specificity and sensitivity in both the original and validation cohorts. Three of the identified cytomegalovirus-associated TCR beta chains were confirmed in vitro to be specific for cytomegalovirus antigens. Across donors, most TCR sequences were observed very rarely, whereas some public TCRs were present in many individuals. The validation cohort had no HLA typing available for a later analysis, so co-occurrence within that cohort was assessed over all 120 or so repertoires. The study listed 170 or so TCR beta chains as associated with cytomegalovirus. Subsequent analysis determined that TCRs grouped into clusters in the first cohort also showed a tendency toward co-occurrence across the 120 or so validation repertoires, and about 93% of cluster scores exceeded 0.

The donors were included in the validation cohort of around 120 subjects, a group kept apart from the approximately 700-subject first cohort. Details on this clone: Its antigen remains undetermined. Qualities for individual bases were not recorded, and no much larger clone is one base off.

V is pruned by 5 bases and J by 0 bases, leaving 4 bases of the junction without a gene match. Taken from cysteine to phenylalanine, the CDR3 has 15 residues. CDR3 DNA is the only sequence kept; it has 45 bases, read in frame from the first base. CDR1 and CDR2 are drawn from the germline V gene: MGHDK, SYGVNS. The library was obtained by the immunoSEQ multiplex PCR assay. The paper's data handling went like this. A statistical classification framework was built to diagnose cytomegalovirus status from the catalog of TCR beta chain sequences. TCRdb limited this immuneACCESS table to in-frame rearrangements with V and J called. A share of clones is missing; checked studies link under half to unresolved V genes, and the rest is unexplained. V and J calls plus clone size are reproduced from that table; the DNA served to infer D and trimming. The sample records roughly 120,000 clones, about 87% of which are singletons. In total, the top ten clones hold more than 1.5% of the sample.

Sequenced: PBMCs. The chain links TRBV25-1 with TRBJ2-1, and 7 bases in between align with TRBD1. The sequence came from a man aged 18 to 30 in good health and CMV-seronegative. The CDR3 amino acid sequence is: CASSTGDSSYNEQFF. At the DNA level, the sequence is TGTGCCAGCAGTACAGGGGATAGCTCCTACAATGAGCAGTTCTTC.